Sequencing of this T cell receptor (beta chain) was carried out in a study of T cell changes during pregnancy in multiple sclerosis. This table comes from immunoSEQ multiplex PCR, and its TCRdb copy is limited to in-frame clones, with some not included. The sample includes roughly 79,000 clones, roughly 95% of them seen just once. Trimming stripped 5 bases from V and 6 bases from J, with 10 bases between. The CDR3 runs to 13 residues. Germline loops: CDR1 SGHNT, CDR2 YENEEA. The rearrangement joins TRBV11-3 to TRBJ1-4; D unresolved. The clonotype originates from a female donor in good health, enrolled as a control in a pregnancy study. Sequences were derived from peripheral blood, sampled in the second trimester of pregnancy. The CDR3 DNA reads as TGTGCCAGCAGCCTCTTCGGGTATGAAAAACTGTTTTTT. Translating gives CASSLFGYEKLFF.